These T cell receptor beta chains were read from a single sample in a study of blood T cell repertoires in COVID-19. Generated by immunoSEQ multiplex PCR, the TCRdb table keeps only in-frame clones and is missing some. The profile covers roughly 68,000 clones, with around 80% appearing a single time and 9.2% taken by the ten largest. The sequenced sample consisted of peripheral blood. The receptors were gathered from a human donor in a cohort sampled during active COVID-19. Both conserved end residues are part of each CDR3. D genes are given only for firm matches. The size entry is marked missing in some rows and otherwise reads once, few, many or a size class.

J: TRBJ2-7; D: -; V: TRBV18; size: -; DNA: TGTGCCAGCTCCCCCTTAGGGGGGAGGGACTACGAGCAGTACTTC; CDR3: CASSPLGGRDYEQYF
J: TRBJ2-2; D: -; V: TRBV4-2; size: few; DNA: TGTGCCAGCAGCCTCAGGCGGGACAGCACCGGGGAGCTGTTTTTT; CDR3: CASSLRRDSTGELFF
J: TRBJ2-1; D: -; V: TRBV12-3/TRBV12-4; size: -; DNA: TGTGCCAGCAGTCGCCTAGTGGGGCAGTTCTTC; CDR3: CASSRLVGQFF
J: TRBJ2-7; D: -; V: TRBV6-6; size: few; DNA: TGTGCCAGCAGTTACTCGCAGGGCCGCGAGCAGTACTTC; CDR3: CASSYSQGREQYF
J: TRBJ2-1; D: -; V: TRBV19; size: -; DNA: TGTGCCAGTAGTATTAGCGGCCTTTACAATGAGCAGTTCTTC; CDR3: CASSISGLYNEQFF
J: TRBJ1-3; D: -; V: TRBV7-2; size: -; DNA: TGTGCCAGCAGCTTCCTTTCCTCTGGAAACACCATATATTTT; CDR3: CASSFLSSGNTIYF
J: TRBJ2-7; D: -; V: TRBV7-2; size: -; DNA: TGTGCCAGCAGCTCCCGAGGGAGGCAGTCCTACGAGCAGTACTTC; CDR3: CASSSRGRQSYEQYF
J: TRBJ2-1; D: -; V: TRBV19; size: -; DNA: TGTGCCAGTAGTAACAGGGATGGGAACAATGAGCAGTTCTTC; CDR3: CASSNRDGNNEQFF
J: TRBJ2-5; D: TRBD2; V: TRBV2; size: once; DNA: TGTGCCAGCAGCCCCAGGTTCGGCGGGAGCGTGGAGACCCAGTACTTC; CDR3: CASSPRFGGSVETQYF
J: TRBJ2-1; D: TRBD2; V: TRBV5-4; size: -; DNA: TGTGCCAGCAGCTTGGGGGGGGGAGAGTTGGTTGAGCAGTTCTTC; CDR3: CASSLGGGELVEQFF
J: TRBJ2-3; D: TRBD1; V: TRBV19; size: -; DNA: TGTGCCAGTATGATACAGGGGATCAGTAGCACAGATACGCAGTATTTT; CDR3: CASMIQGISSTDTQYF
J: TRBJ1-2; D: TRBD1; V: TRBV7-2; size: -; DNA: TGTGCCAGCAGCGACGGGACAGGGGGCGCAGATGGCTACACCTTC; CDR3: CASSDGTGGADGYTF
J: TRBJ2-2; D: TRBD1; V: TRBV12-3/TRBV12-4; size: -; DNA: TGTGCCAGCGAACAGGGGGCCGCCGGGGAGCTGTTTTTT; CDR3: CASEQGAAGELFF
J: TRBJ1-6; D: -; V: TRBV28; size: few; DNA: TGTGCCAGCACCCCACCCCGGGGTCCCCTCCACTTT; CDR3: CASTPPRGPLHF
J: TRBJ2-5; D: TRBD2; V: TRBV24-1; size: -; DNA: TGTGCCACCAGTGATCCCGGGACTAGCGGGAGAGGGGGAGAGACCCAGTACTTC; CDR3: CATSDPGTSGRGGETQYF
J: TRBJ1-1; D: -; V: TRBV25-1; size: -; DNA: TGTGCCAGCCAAAAGGCCGGGTCCCTTAGCAGTATGAACACTGAAGCTTTCTTT; CDR3: CASQKAGSLSSMNTEAFF
J: TRBJ2-3; D: -; V: TRBV12-2; size: -; DNA: TGTGCAAGTCGCTTAGTAAAGCGGGAGAAGGAGTGGCAGTATTTT; CDR3: CASRLVKREKEWQYF